Sequencing of this T cell receptor beta chain was carried out in a study of blood T cell repertoires in COVID-19. Whole-study context: The cDNA or gDNA used as material had been derived from T cells, B-cell-depleted T cells, or PBMCs.

Enrolled during active infection, Seattle patients were then followed longitudinally. Deletions cut 3 bases from V and 1 base from J, with 12 bases between. CDR3 length equals 15 residues. Germline-derived CDR1 and CDR2 are SEHNR and FQNEAQ (reference sequence). Authors' analysis steps: How many nucleated cells were present was estimated from reference gene primer amplification. Generated by immunoSEQ multiplex PCR, the TCRdb table keeps only in-frame clones and is missing some. V and J calls and clone size are given by that table; D and trimming were obtained from the DNA. The top ten clones hold roughly 1.9% of a sample with more than 300,000 clones, just under 90% of them seen once.

The TCR sequence derives from a woman under 40 with COVID-19, enrolled during active disease. The chain has TRBV7-9 and TRBJ1-2; D gene unclear. Sequenced sample: peripheral blood. This chain's CDR3 is CASSFHRSVNYGYTF. In DNA, the CDR3 is TGTGCCAGCAGCTTCCACAGATCGGTTAACTATGGCTACACCTTC.